This TCR beta chain came from a study of type 1 and type 2 diabetes patients. Across the whole study: Participants included type 1 and type 2 diabetes patients plus nondiabetic controls.

V dropped 0 bases and J dropped 1 base, with 10 bases sitting between them. Germline loops: CDR1 LNHDA, CDR2 SQIVND (reference sequence). CDR3 length: 16 amino acids. Amplification started from genomic DNA. The TCR beta CDR3 region was amplified using 30 forward and 13 reverse primers. TCRdb analysed the multiplex PCR reads with MiXCR anew, one entry per CDR3 protein. The profile covers about 250,000 distinct CDR3 sequences, with around 47% appearing a single time and approximately 13% taken by the ten largest. Study results and caveats: Both CD4+ and CD8+ type 2 diabetes repertoires showed significantly higher diversity than type 1.

This clonotype was seen only a few times. The antigen remains unidentified. The TCR was taken from a man aged 18 to 30 with type 2 diabetes. The sequenced sample consisted of peripheral blood mononuclear cells (PBMCs). V usage is TRBV19 and J usage is TRBJ1-5; D is unclear. CDR3 amino acids: CASSIERGLSNQPQHF. CDR3 DNA sequence: TGTGCCAGTAGTATAGAACGGGGTCTGAGCAATCAGCCCCAGCATTTT.